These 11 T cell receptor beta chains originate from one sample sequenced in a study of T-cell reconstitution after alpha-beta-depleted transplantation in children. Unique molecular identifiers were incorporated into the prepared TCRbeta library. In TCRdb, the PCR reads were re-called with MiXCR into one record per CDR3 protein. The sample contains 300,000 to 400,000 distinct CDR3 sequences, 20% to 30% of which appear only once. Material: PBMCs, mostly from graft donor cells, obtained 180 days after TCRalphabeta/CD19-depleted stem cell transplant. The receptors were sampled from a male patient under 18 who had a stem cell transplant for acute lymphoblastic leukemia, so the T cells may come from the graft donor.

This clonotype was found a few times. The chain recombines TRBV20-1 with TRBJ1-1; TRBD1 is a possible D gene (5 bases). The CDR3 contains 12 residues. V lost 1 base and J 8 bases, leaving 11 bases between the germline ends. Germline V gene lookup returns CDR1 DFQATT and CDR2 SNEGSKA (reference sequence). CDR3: CSARGRGVEAFF. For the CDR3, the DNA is TGCAGTGCTAGAGGGAGGGGCGTCGAAGCTTTCTTT.

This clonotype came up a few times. The CDR3 DNA is TGTGCCATCACCGACGGGAGCGGGAGGGCCCCTAATGAGCAGTTCTTC. Amino acid sequence: CAITDGSGRAPNEQFF. The J gene is TRBJ2-1, the V gene TRBV10-3, with TRBD2 matching 10 bases. V was pared by 7 bases and J by 7 bases, with 13 bases of the junction left unmatched. Germline V gene lookup returns CDR1 ENHRY and CDR2 SYGVKD. CDR3 length: 16 residues.

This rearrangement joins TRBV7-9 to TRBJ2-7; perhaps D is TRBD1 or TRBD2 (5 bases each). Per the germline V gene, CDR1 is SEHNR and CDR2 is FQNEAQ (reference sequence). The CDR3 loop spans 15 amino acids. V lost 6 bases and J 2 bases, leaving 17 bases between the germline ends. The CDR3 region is CASSQGSWGTYEQYF. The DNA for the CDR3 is TGTGCCAGCAGTCAAGGGTCTTGGGGGACCTACGAGCAGTACTTC.

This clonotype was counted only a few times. The CDR3 DNA is TGTGCCAGCAGGCGACAGAGGGGGAATTATGGCTACACCTTC. Translating it yields CASRRQRGNYGYTF. The genes are TRBV12-3 or TRBV12-4 and TRBJ1-2, with D tentatively TRBD1 (6 bases). This CDR3 has 14 amino acids. Trimming stripped 6 bases from V and 5 bases from J, with 16 bases between.

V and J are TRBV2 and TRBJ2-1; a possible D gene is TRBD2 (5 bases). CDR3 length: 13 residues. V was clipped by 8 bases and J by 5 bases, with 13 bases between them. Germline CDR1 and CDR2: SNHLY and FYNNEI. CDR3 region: CASRGLGDNEQFF. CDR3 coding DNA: TGTGCCAGCCGAGGTCTCGGGGACAATGAGCAGTTCTTC.

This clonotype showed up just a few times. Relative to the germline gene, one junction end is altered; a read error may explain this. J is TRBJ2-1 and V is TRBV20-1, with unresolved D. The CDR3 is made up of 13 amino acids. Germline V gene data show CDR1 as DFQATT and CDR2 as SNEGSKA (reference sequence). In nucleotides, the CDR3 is TGCAGTGCCCCTAAAGCCGTCCTCCATGAGCAGTTCTTT. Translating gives CSAPKAVLHEQFF.

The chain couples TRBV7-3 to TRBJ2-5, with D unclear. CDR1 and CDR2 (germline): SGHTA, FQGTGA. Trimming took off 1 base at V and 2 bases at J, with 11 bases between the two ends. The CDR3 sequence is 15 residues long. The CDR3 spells CASSLSGLPQETQYF. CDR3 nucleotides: TGTGCCAGCAGCTTAAGTGGGCTACCTCAAGAGACCCAGTACTTC.

CDR3 bases: TGTGCCAGCAGCTTAGGTCCAGGGAGCTGGGGGAGGCAGTACTTC. Translated: CASSLGPGSWGRQYF. J is TRBJ2-7 and V is TRBV7-2; the D gene could be TRBD1 or TRBD2 (5 bases each). CDR1 is SGHTA and CDR2 is FQGNSA in the germline V gene. Trimming took 1 base from V and 9 from J, leaving 19 bases between them. The length of the CDR3 is 15 residues.

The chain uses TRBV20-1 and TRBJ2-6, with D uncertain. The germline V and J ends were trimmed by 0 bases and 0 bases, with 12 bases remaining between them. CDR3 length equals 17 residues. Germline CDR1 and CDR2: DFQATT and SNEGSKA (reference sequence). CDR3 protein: CSARDPARSSGANVLTF. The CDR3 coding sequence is TGCAGTGCTAGAGATCCCGCGCGGAGCTCTGGGGCCAACGTCCTGACTTTC.

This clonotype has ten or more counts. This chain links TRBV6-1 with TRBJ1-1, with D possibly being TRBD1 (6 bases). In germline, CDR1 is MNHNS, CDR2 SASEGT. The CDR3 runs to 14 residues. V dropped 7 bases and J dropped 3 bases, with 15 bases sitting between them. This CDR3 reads CASTRVGADTEAFF. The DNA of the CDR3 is TGTGCCAGCACTAGGGTGGGGGCGGACACTGAAGCTTTCTTT.

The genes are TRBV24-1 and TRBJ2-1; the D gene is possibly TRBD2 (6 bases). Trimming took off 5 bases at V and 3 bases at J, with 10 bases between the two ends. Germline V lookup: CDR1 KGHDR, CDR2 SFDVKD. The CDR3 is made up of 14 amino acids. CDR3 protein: CATSVSSGYNEQFF. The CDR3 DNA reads TGTGCCACCAGTGTTAGTAGCGGCTACAATGAGCAGTTCTTC.